The 27 T cell receptor beta chains presented below share a single source sample, sequenced in a study of T cells in Graves' hyperthyroidism and ophthalmopathy. Amplified TCR beta CDR3 regions derived from RNA transcripts. First-round RT-PCR targeting the TCR CDR3 was performed with the HTBI primer set. TCRdb used MiXCR to reprocess the multiplex PCR reads, holding one entry per CDR3 protein. The sample consists of about 58,000 distinct CDR3 sequences, around half of them appearing once. Sequencing was carried out using blood. The source of these receptors is a woman aged 30 to 39 with Graves' ophthalmopathy.

This clonotype has ten or more counts. This chain connects TRBV28 to TRBJ2-5; no definite D call. This CDR3 comprises 13 residues. V lost 2 bases to trimming and J lost 0 bases, with 4 bases between them. Germline CDR1 and CDR2: MDHEN and SYDVKM. In DNA form, the CDR3 reads TGTGCCAGCAGTTTAGGGAACCAAGAGACCCAGTACTTC. Protein product: CASSLGNQETQYF.

This clonotype appeared many times. The rearrangement uses TRBV7-8 and TRBJ1-1; tentatively, D is TRBD1 (6 bases). The CDR3 covers 14 residues. V lost 4 bases and J lost 3, with 12 bases in between. The V gene's germline CDR1 is SGHVS and CDR2 FQNEAQ. CDR3 loop: CASSWTAADTEAFF. The CDR3 coding sequence is TGTGCCAGCAGCTGGACAGCGGCCGACACTGAAGCTTTCTTT.

This clonotype was seen many times. The chain employs TRBV19 and TRBJ2-4; no clear D. The CDR3 loop spans 11 amino acids. The V gene's germline CDR1 is LNHDA and CDR2 SQIVND (reference sequence). Trimming took 3 bases from V and 11 from J, leaving 8 bases between them. CDR3 amino acids: CASSMSALQYF. Written as DNA, the CDR3 is TGTGCCAGTAGTATGTCGGCCCTTCAGTACTTC.

For this clonotype: At one end, the junction sequence differs from germline, possibly due to a read error. This sequence joins TRBV4-1 and TRBJ2-2; 12 nucleotides align to TRBD2. The CDR3 is 20 amino acids. Germline CDR1 and CDR2: MGHRA and YSYEKL. The CDR3 sequence: CASGQVRLAGGPGDTGELFF. The CDR3 coding sequence is TGCGCCAGCGGCCAAGTTCGGCTAGCGGGAGGGCCAGGGGACACCGGGGAGCTGTTTTTT.

The chain joins TRBV19 to TRBJ2-3, with unresolved D. This CDR3 spans 14 amino acids. Per germline, CDR1 LNHDA and CDR2 SQIVND (reference sequence). The V gene lost 3 bases and the J gene lost 4 bases, with 11 bases spanning the gap. The CDR3 here is CASSIGDTPDTQYF. DNA for the CDR3: TGTGCCAGTAGTATCGGAGATACCCCAGATACGCAGTATTTT.

This clonotype was recorded many times. The rearrangement joins TRBV4-1 to TRBJ2-7, with 13 positions matching TRBD2. V trimming: 8 bases; J trimming: 6 bases; junction bases outside the gene matches: 10. The germline V gene has CDR1 MGHRA and CDR2 YSYEKL. This CDR3 comprises 15 residues. For the CDR3, the DNA is TGCGCCAGCGGCAGGACTAGCGGGAGATCTAGCGAGCAGTACTTC. Protein product: CASGRTSGRSSEQYF.

By proportion, this clonotype is medium-sized. V usage is TRBV29-1 and J usage is TRBJ1-2; 8 bases align to TRBD1. The length of the CDR3 is 14 residues. Looked up from germline, CDR1 is SQVTM and CDR2 is ANQGSEA. The V gene end was trimmed by 4 bases and the J gene end by 8 bases; junction bases not matched to a gene: 12. CDR3 in amino acids: CSVVIPSRGLGYTF. The CDR3, as DNA: TGCAGCGTTGTCATCCCCTCCAGGGGGCTCGGCTACACCTTC.

The genes are TRBV9 and TRBJ2-2; 11 nucleotides match TRBD2. This CDR3 has 17 residues. Trimming removed 4 bases from V and 5 bases from J; junction bases left unmatched: 10. Germline V gene lookup returns CDR1 SGDLS and CDR2 YYNGEE. CDR3 sequence reads: CASSRELAGAGTGELFF. CDR3 in DNA: TGTGCCAGCAGCCGAGAACTAGCGGGGGCTGGAACCGGGGAGCTGTTTTTT.

Regarding this clonotype: The CDR3 end shows no conserved phenylalanine or tryptophan, and so a read error is likely. Because the CDR3's place on the DNA is in doubt, the DNA is left out and the CDR3 is given as listed by TCRdb. This sequence joins TRBV2 and TRBJ1-1. The length of the CDR3 is 11 amino acids, counting both ends. Per the germline V gene, CDR1 is SNHLY and CDR2 is FYNNEI. This CDR3 reads CASSDSDQAYY.

For this clonotype: The junction does not match germline at one end; this may be a read error. The chain has TRBV11-2 and TRBJ2-1; D call uncertain. Germline CDR1 and CDR2: SGHAT and FQNNGV. This CDR3 is 13 amino acids long. CDR3 coding DNA: TGTGCCAGCTCCCTCGAGATCTACAATGGGCAGTTCTTC. This translates into CASSLEIYNGQFF.

There are many counts of this clonotype. The genes are TRBV6-1 and TRBJ2-7; no clear D. The CDR3 runs to 13 residues. V was clipped by 2 bases and J by 6 bases, with 11 bases between them. Germline CDR1 reads MNHNS; CDR2 reads SASEGT. As DNA, the CDR3 is TGTGCCAGCAGTGAACAGGCAACCGGCGAGCAGTACTTC. Translating it yields CASSEQATGEQYF.

This clonotype was counted many times. The chain links TRBV10-3 to TRBJ2-1; 7 bases agree with TRBD2. Germline assignment: CDR1 ENHRY and CDR2 SYGVKD. V was pared by 4 bases and J by 8 bases, with 14 bases of the junction left unmatched. The CDR3 totals 16 residues. The CDR3 coding sequence is TGTGCCATCAGTGTTGACTGGAGCCGGGGAGGGGATGAGCAGTTCTTC. It codes for CAISVDWSRGGDEQFF.

This clonotype was seen at least ten times. This chain connects TRBV25-1 to TRBJ1-1; D gene ambiguous. The germline V gene has CDR1 MGHDK and CDR2 SYGVNS. Trimming took off 3 bases at V and 1 base at J, with 0 bases between the two ends. There are 11 residues in the CDR3. CDR3 nucleotides: TGTGCCAGCAGTGAGAACACTGAAGCTTTCTTT. Translating gives CASSENTEAFF.

V and J are TRBV14 and TRBJ1-2; D is ambiguous. CDR3 size: 12 residues. Trimming took off 0 bases at V and 12 bases at J, with 11 bases between the two ends. Germline assignment: CDR1 SGHDN and CDR2 FVKESK. The CDR3 is CASSQDASGNTF. The CDR3 nucleotides read TGTGCCAGCAGCCAAGATGCTAGCGGGAACACCTTC.

V usage is TRBV29-1 and J usage is TRBJ2-1; D not certain. The CDR3 is 14 amino acids. Germline loops: CDR1 SQVTM, CDR2 ANQGSEA. Trimming removed 2 bases from V and 4 bases from J, with 12 bases in between. The CDR3 region is CSVERAGLYNEQFF. The CDR3 region has the DNA TGCAGCGTTGAACGGGCTGGGCTGTACAATGAGCAGTTCTTC.

Concerning this clonotype: Lacking the conserved final phenylalanine or tryptophan, this CDR3 likely reflects a read error. No DNA is shown, since the ends of the CDR3 on it are uncertain; the CDR3 is the one TCRdb lists. This sequence joins TRBV9 and TRBJ2-7. The CDR3 is made up of 9 amino acids, end residues included. The V gene's germline CDR1 is SGDLS and CDR2 YYNGEE. This CDR3 is CASSESSTS.

This clonotype showed up just a few times. J is TRBJ2-7 and V is TRBV29-1; D gene unclear. Deletions cut 4 bases from V and 6 bases from J, with 10 bases between. This CDR3 has 11 residues. Germline V CDR1 and CDR2: SQVTM, ANQGSEA. The CDR3 reads CSVVRGGEQYF. In DNA form, the CDR3 reads TGCAGCGTTGTACGAGGTGGCGAGCAGTACTTC.

This chain connects TRBV7-3 to TRBJ2-3; no firm D call. The assigned J gene may be wrong: the sequence end matches TRBJ1-5 better. The germline V gene has CDR1 SGHTA and CDR2 FQGTGA. There are 13 residues in the CDR3. This chain's CDR3 is CASSLTRQETQHF. The CDR3 bases are TGTGCCAGCAGCTTAACGCGACAAGAGACGCAGCATTTT.

This clonotype has at least ten counts. V and J are TRBV7-3 and TRBJ2-1; TRBD2 matches at 16 bases. This CDR3 spans 16 amino acids. Germline V gene sequence: CDR1 SGHTA, CDR2 FQGTGA. The V gene end was trimmed by 7 bases and the J gene end by 6 bases; junction bases not matched to a gene: 6. CDR3 amino acids: CASTAGTSGRANEQFF. For the CDR3, the DNA is TGTGCCAGCACCGCCGGGACTAGCGGGAGGGCCAATGAGCAGTTCTTC.

The chain employs TRBV29-1 and TRBJ2-7; a weak D match, TRBD1 (6 bases). V gave up 4 bases and J gave up 1 base, with 14 bases separating them. The CDR3 spans 14 residues. Germline V CDR1 and CDR2: SQVTM, ANQGSEA. The CDR3 bases are TGCAGCGTTGGGGACCCAGGGGTTTCCTACGAGCAGTACTTC. Protein: CSVGDPGVSYEQYF.

This clonotype was found many times. V usage is TRBV28 and J usage is TRBJ2-7; TRBD1 matches at 10 bases. The CDR3 length is 12 residues. Germline assignment: CDR1 MDHEN and CDR2 SYDVKM. V was pared by 8 bases and J by 2 bases, with 0 bases of the junction left unmatched. This CDR3 is CASGTGAYEQYF. CDR3 nucleotides: TGTGCCAGCGGGACAGGGGCCTACGAGCAGTACTTC.

The table lists this clonotype with many counts. The chain joins TRBV6-1 to TRBJ1-5, with D maybe TRBD1 (6 bases). The V gene's germline CDR1 is MNHNS and CDR2 SASEGT. V lost 7 bases, J lost 1 base, and 14 bases lay in between. The CDR3 runs 15 residues. For the CDR3, the DNA is TGTGCCAGCAAGTTAAGGACAGACAGCAATCAGCCCCAGCATTTT. This codes for CASKLRTDSNQPQHF.

Details on this clonotype: At one of its ends the junction is not consistent with the germline gene, which may arise from a read error. The chain is built from TRBV7-3 and TRBJ2-1; TRBD1 matches 9 bases. CDR3 size: 15 residues. Germline V CDR1 and CDR2: SGHTA, FQGTGA. As DNA, the CDR3 is TGTGACAGCAGCCCCGACAGGGGGGCCTACAATGAGCAGATCTTC. Its translation is CDSSPDRGAYNEQIF.

This clonotype was counted many times. The V gene is TRBV3-1, the J gene TRBJ1-5; TRBD1 is a possible D gene (6 bases). Germline assignment: CDR1 LGHDT and CDR2 YNNKEL (reference sequence). The CDR3 sequence is 15 residues long. The V end lost 6 bases, the J end lost 4 bases, and 16 bases lay between the germline ends. In DNA, the CDR3 is TGTGCCAGCAGTCTGAATACAGGGTCGAATCAGCCCCAGCATTTT. Its protein is CASSLNTGSNQPQHF.

The count of this clonotype is one. The J gene is TRBJ2-7, the V gene TRBV20-1; D possibly uses TRBD1 or TRBD2 (5 bases each). V was cut by 3 bases and J by 2 bases, with 5 bases left in between. Germline CDR1 reads DFQATT; CDR2 reads SNEGSKA (reference sequence). The CDR3 covers 11 residues. CDR3 region: CSARGPYEQYF. CDR3 coding DNA: TGCAGTGCTAGGGGACCCTACGAGCAGTACTTC.

This clonotype was seen many times. The chain uses TRBV19 and TRBJ1-1, with 8 bases that match TRBD1. The trim removed 8 bases at V and 8 bases at J, leaving 10 bases unmatched. Germline V lookup: CDR1 LNHDA, CDR2 SQIVND (reference sequence). CDR3 size: 13 residues. The CDR3 reads CASLQGVGLEAFF. The CDR3 nucleotides are TGTGCCAGTTTACAGGGGGTAGGATTGGAAGCTTTCTTT. Using reference TRBV19 and TRBJ1-1 for the parts outside the CDR3, the full variable domain is DGGITQSPKYLFRKEGQNVTLSCEQNLNHDAMYWYRQDPGQGLRLIYYSQIVNDFQKGDIAEGYSVSREKKESFPLTVTSAQKNPTAFYLCASLQGVGLEAFFGQGTRLTVV.

V usage is TRBV20-1 and J usage is TRBJ2-3; 9 bases are a match to TRBD1. Germline trimming cut 6 bases from V and 11 bases from J; bases unmatched to any gene: 12. This CDR3 region has 13 residues. The germline V gene has CDR1 DFQATT and CDR2 SNEGSKA (reference sequence). In DNA form, the CDR3 reads TGCAGTGCGGACAGGGGAGGGTACAATGAGCAGTATTTT. Translating gives CSADRGGYNEQYF.